This T cell receptor beta chain appears in the sequencing data of a study of T-cell reconstitution after alpha-beta-depleted transplantation in children. This clonotype was picked up many times. Trimming pared 5 bases from V and 0 bases from J, leaving 5 bases between. The CDR3 sequence is 12 residues long. CDR1 is DFQATT and CDR2 is SNEGSKA in the germline V gene (reference sequence). Using unique molecular identifiers, the investigators prepared the TCRbeta library. TCRdb reprocessed the PCR reads with MiXCR, giving one entry per CDR3 protein. The sample contains tens of thousands of distinct CDR3 sequences, more than 5.5% of which appear only once.

This rearrangement joins TRBV20-1 to TRBJ2-1; no reliable D call. The specimen comprised PBMCs from the stem cell graft donor, sampled from the stem cell graft. The TCR comes from a human donor who donated a stem cell graft to a child with acute lymphoblastic leukemia. The CDR3 spells CSAPLSYNEQFF. As DNA, the CDR3 is TGCAGTGCTCCCCTCTCCTACAATGAGCAGTTCTTC.